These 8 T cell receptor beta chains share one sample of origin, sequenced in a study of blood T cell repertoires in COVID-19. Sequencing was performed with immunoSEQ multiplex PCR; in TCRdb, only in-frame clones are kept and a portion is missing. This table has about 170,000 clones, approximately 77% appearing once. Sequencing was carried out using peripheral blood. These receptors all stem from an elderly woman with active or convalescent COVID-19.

The CDR3 region is CASSRGTVTDTQYF. The CDR3 nucleotides are TGTGCCAGCAGCAGAGGGACAGTCACAGATACGCAGTATTTT. The rearrangement joins TRBV5-4 to TRBJ2-3, with 7 bases that match TRBD1. Germline loops: CDR1 SGHNT, CDR2 YYREEE (reference sequence). V was pared by 4 bases and J by 2 bases, with 4 bases of the junction left unmatched. The CDR3 sequence is 14 residues long.

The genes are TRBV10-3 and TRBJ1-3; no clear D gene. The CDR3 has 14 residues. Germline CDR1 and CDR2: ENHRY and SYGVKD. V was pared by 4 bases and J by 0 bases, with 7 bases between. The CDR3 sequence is CAISVSNSGNTIYF. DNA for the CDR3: TGTGCCATCAGTGTTAGTAACTCTGGAAACACCATATATTTT.

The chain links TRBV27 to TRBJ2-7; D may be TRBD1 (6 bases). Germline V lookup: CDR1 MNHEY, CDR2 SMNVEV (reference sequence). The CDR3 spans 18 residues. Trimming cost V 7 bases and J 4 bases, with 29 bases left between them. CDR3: CASKAPRAGARVVYEQYF. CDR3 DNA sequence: TGTGCCAGCAAGGCTCCCCGGGCAGGGGCCCGAGTAGTGTACGAGCAGTACTTC.

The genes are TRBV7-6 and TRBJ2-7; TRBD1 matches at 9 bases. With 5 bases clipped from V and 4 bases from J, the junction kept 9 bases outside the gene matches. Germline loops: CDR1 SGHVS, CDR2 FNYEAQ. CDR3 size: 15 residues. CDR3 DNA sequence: TGTGCCAGCAGCCCCGAGACAGGGGGGTCATACGAGCAGTACTTC. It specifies CASSPETGGSYEQYF.

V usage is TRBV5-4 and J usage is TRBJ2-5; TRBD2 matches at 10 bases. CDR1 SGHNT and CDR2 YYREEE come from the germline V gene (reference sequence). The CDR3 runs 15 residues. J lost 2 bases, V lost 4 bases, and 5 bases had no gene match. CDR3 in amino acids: CASSPRGLAQETQYF. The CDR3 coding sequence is TGTGCCAGCAGCCCCAGGGGACTAGCGCAAGAGACCCAGTACTTC.

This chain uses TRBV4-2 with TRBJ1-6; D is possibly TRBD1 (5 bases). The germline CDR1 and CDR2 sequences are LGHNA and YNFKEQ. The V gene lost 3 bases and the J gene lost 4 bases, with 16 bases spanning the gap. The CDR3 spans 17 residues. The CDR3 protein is CASSHIRPTEYNSPLHF. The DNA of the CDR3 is TGTGCCAGCAGCCATATAAGACCGACAGAATATAATTCACCCCTCCACTTT.

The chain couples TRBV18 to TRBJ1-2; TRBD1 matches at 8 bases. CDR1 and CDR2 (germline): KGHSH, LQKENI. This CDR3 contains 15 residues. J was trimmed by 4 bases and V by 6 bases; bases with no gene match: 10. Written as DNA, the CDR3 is TGTGCCAGCTCCCAGGGACAGGAGACCTTCTATGGCTACACCTTC. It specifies CASSQGQETFYGYTF.

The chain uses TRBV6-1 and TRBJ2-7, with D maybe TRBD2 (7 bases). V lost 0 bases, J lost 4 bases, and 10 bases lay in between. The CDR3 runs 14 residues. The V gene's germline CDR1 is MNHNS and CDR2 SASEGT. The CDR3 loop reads CASSEAGGGYEQYF. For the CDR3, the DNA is TGTGCCAGCAGTGAAGCAGGGGGGGGTTACGAGCAGTACTTC.